Listed below are T cell receptor beta chains from one sample, sequenced in a study of T cell changes during pregnancy in multiple sclerosis. Using immunoSEQ multiplex PCR, the repertoire was profiled, and TCRdb retains in-frame clones only, with some absent. Among roughly 52,000 clones listed, approximately 94% were seen once. The sequencing used CD8+ T cells from peripheral blood mononuclear cells, collected before pregnancy. Every receptor here comes from a female donor with multiple sclerosis, enrolled in a pregnancy study. The CDR3 runs from the conserved cysteine through the conserved F or W. D genes are given only for firm matches. Only part of the rows carry a size: once, few, many, or a class if the clone is expanded.

CDR3nt	CDR3aa	v_gene	abundance	d_gene	j_gene
TGTGCCAGCAGTTTTAGGGGGCGTCAGCCCCAGCATTTT	CASSFRGRQPQHF	TRBV27	NA	TRBD1	TRBJ1-5
TGTGCCAGCAGCGGTACAGGGGGAGGACAGCCCCAGCATTTT	CASSGTGGGQPQHF	TRBV7-9	NA	TRBD1	TRBJ1-5
TGTGCCAGCAGTTTAAGGGCTAGCGGGATTTACAATGAGCAGTTCTTC	CASSLRASGIYNEQFF	TRBV28	NA	TRBD2	TRBJ2-1
TGTGCCAGCGACTCTGGATGGGTTGGCTACACCTTC	CASDSGWVGYTF	TRBV7-9	NA	NA	TRBJ1-2
TGTGCCAGCAGCCTCGGGACTAGCGGCTTCAATGAGCAGTTCTTC	CASSLGTSGFNEQFF	TRBV7-2	NA	TRBD2	TRBJ2-1
TGTGCCAGCAGTTTGGACAGACCTAACTATGGCTACACCTTC	CASSLDRPNYGYTF	TRBV28	once	NA	TRBJ1-2
TGTGCCAGCAGCCCCCCCCGAGGACACCAAGAGGAGTCTGGAAACACCATATATTTT	CASSPPRGHQEESGNTIYF	TRBV11-2	once	NA	TRBJ1-3
TGTGCCAGCAGTTACTCTCCAGACTACTACGAGCAGTACTTC	CASSYSPDYYEQYF	TRBV6-5	NA	NA	TRBJ2-7
TGCGCCAGCAGCTTGGGTGGGAGTCTTAATGAGCAGTTCTTC	CASSLGGSLNEQFF	TRBV5-1	NA	NA	TRBJ2-1
TGCGCCAGCAGCTTGGGGGACAACTACGAGCAGTACTTC	CASSLGDNYEQYF	TRBV5-1	NA	NA	TRBJ2-7
TGTGCCAGCAGTTTATCCGGGACATGGGGTGAAAAACTGTTTTTT	CASSLSGTWGEKLFF	TRBV27	NA	NA	TRBJ1-4
TGTGCCACAGGACAGGGGCAGTACGAGCAGTACTTC	CATGQGQYEQYF	TRBV19	NA	TRBD1	TRBJ2-7
TGCAGTGCAATGGGGGGAGAGTTGCGTGGGACAGATACGCAGTATTTT	CSAMGGELRGTDTQYF	TRBV29-1	NA	NA	TRBJ2-3
TGTGCCAGCTCACCGGTGGATCTAGCGGGCTACGAGCAGTACTTC	CASSPVDLAGYEQYF	TRBV18	NA	TRBD2	TRBJ2-7
TGTGCCAGCAGCCCAGAGGGCGGCCCCTACGAGCAGTACTTC	CASSPEGGPYEQYF	TRBV9	NA	NA	TRBJ2-7
TGCGCCAGCAGCTTGGCCAGGGACGGGAGCTATGGCTACACCTTC	CASSLARDGSYGYTF	TRBV5-1	NA	NA	TRBJ1-2
TGTGCCACCAGCAGAGACCTACAGGGGAGCAATCAGCCCCAGCATTTT	CATSRDLQGSNQPQHF	TRBV15	NA	TRBD1	TRBJ1-5
TGTGCCAGCAGCTTAGATGGGGTTACAGGGGGGAGGACTGAAGCTTTCTTT	CASSLDGVTGGRTEAFF	TRBV11-3	NA	TRBD1	TRBJ1-1
TGTGCCAGCAGCTTGGTCGGGGAATCGTACAATGAGCAGTTCTTC	CASSLVGESYNEQFF	TRBV5-4	NA	NA	TRBJ2-1
TGCGCCAGCAGTGACAGGCTCCAGTCCGGCGAGCAGTACTTC	CASSDRLQSGEQYF	TRBV10-1	few	NA	TRBJ2-7
TGTGCCAGCTCACCACCGACAGAATCCTATGGCTACACCTTC	CASSPPTESYGYTF	TRBV18	few	NA	TRBJ1-2
TGTGCCAGCAGCGTAGAGGCAGGGGAAGAGACCCAGTACTTC	CASSVEAGEETQYF	TRBV9	NA	NA	TRBJ2-5
TGTGCCAGCAGCCCTAGACAGGGGTGGCCTGAAGCTTTCTTT	CASSPRQGWPEAFF	TRBV9	NA	TRBD1	TRBJ1-1
TGTGCCTGGAGCCTGACGGGTGGAAACACCATATATTTT	CAWSLTGGNTIYF	TRBV30	NA	NA	TRBJ1-3
TGTGCCAGCACCAACAGGGGGGGAGCTTTCTTT	CASTNRGGAFF	TRBV7-9	few	TRBD1	TRBJ1-1
TGTGCCAGCAGCTCGGGGACAGGGCCCGTCCTGACTTTC	CASSSGTGPVLTF	TRBV5-6	NA	TRBD1	TRBJ2-6
TGTGCCAGCAGCTTACGAGCGGGAGGCCCCAATGAGCAGTTCTTC	CASSLRAGGPNEQFF	TRBV7-8	once	TRBD2	TRBJ2-1
TGTGCCAGCAGCTTAGGGGGAGGGCTGAACGAGCAGTACTTC	CASSLGGGLNEQYF	TRBV7-2	NA	TRBD2	TRBJ2-7
TGTGCCACCGCCGACGCGGCGCGGGAGGTACGAGAGCAGTACTTC	CATADAAREVREQYF	TRBV15	few	TRBD2	TRBJ2-7
TGTGCCAGCAGCTTAACCGGGACAGGGGACTCTGGAAACACCATATATTTT	CASSLTGTGDSGNTIYF	TRBV7-3	NA	TRBD1	TRBJ1-3
TGTGCCAGCAGCGCGTCGGTAGCGGGAGACTACAATGAGCAGTTCTTC	CASSASVAGDYNEQFF	TRBV4-2	NA	TRBD2	TRBJ2-1
TGTGCCAGCAGCCCATCCTACGAGCAGTACTTC	CASSPSYEQYF	TRBV7-8	NA	NA	TRBJ2-7
TGTGCTAGTGCCGAGACAGGGGACTACGAGCAGTACTTC	CASAETGDYEQYF	TRBV12-5	NA	TRBD1	TRBJ2-7
TGTGCCAGCAGTTTATACGGGAACACTGAAGCTTTCTTT	CASSLYGNTEAFF	TRBV27	NA	NA	TRBJ1-1
TGTGCCAGTAGATATCTAGGGGATAGCAATCAGCCCCAGCATTTT	CASRYLGDSNQPQHF	TRBV19	NA	NA	TRBJ1-5
TGTGCCAGCAGTTTGGGACTAGCGGGAGTTTTCTGTGAGCAGTTCTTC	CASSLGLAGVFCEQFF	TRBV2	NA	TRBD2	TRBJ2-1
TGTGCCAGTAGTTTGGGACAGGGGAACGAGCAGTACTTC	CASSLGQGNEQYF	TRBV19	NA	TRBD1	TRBJ2-7
TGTGCCAGCAGCGTAGGTTGGGGCGGGAACACTGAAGCTTTCTTT	CASSVGWGGNTEAFF	TRBV9	NA	NA	TRBJ1-1
TGTGCCAGCAGCTTTTCGACAGGGTCAGGTACTGAAGCTTTCTTT	CASSFSTGSGTEAFF	TRBV7-9	NA	TRBD1	TRBJ1-1
TGTGCCAGCGCGACAGGTGAAAAACTGTTTTTT	CASATGEKLFF	TRBV6-5	few	NA	TRBJ1-4
TGTGCCAGCTCACCCGGGAGAACTAATGAAAAACTGTTTTTT	CASSPGRTNEKLFF	TRBV27	NA	NA	TRBJ1-4